These T cell receptor beta chains were read from a single sample in a study of shared clonotypes between healthy human individuals. Measured with immunoSEQ multiplex PCR; TCRdb has only the in-frame clones, and not every one. The sample has hundreds of thousands of clones; about 74% are singletons. The sequenced sample consisted of PBMCs. The receptors come from a woman aged 40-49 years in good health. Some clones in this sample may be carry-over from other donors' samples. Each CDR3 is given with its conserved first and last residue. A D gene is named only where the DNA matches it firmly. Clone sizes are given selectively: once, few, many, or a class where the clone is expanded.

TRBV30	.	TRBJ1-1	.	CAWGRSNTEAFF	TGTGCCTGGGGACGGTCGAACACTGAAGCTTTCTTT
TRBV5-1	.	TRBJ2-7	.	CASSPTGTYAYEQYF	TGCGCCAGCAGCCCCACCGGGACGTACGCCTACGAGCAGTACTTC
TRBV6-5	.	TRBJ2-7	.	CASSRGSSYEQYF	TGTGCCAGCAGTCGAGGGTCCTCCTACGAGCAGTACTTC
TRBV28	.	TRBJ2-5	.	CASSSTDRETQYF	TGTGCCAGCAGTTCGACGGACCGAGAGACCCAGTACTTC
TRBV28	TRBD1	TRBJ2-5	few	CASSGQGGETQYF	TGTGCCAGCAGCGGACAGGGGGGAGAGACCCAGTACTTC
TRBV6-4	TRBD1	TRBJ2-6	.	CASSPGQGVNVLTF	TGTGCCAGCAGCCCGGGACAGGGCGTCAACGTCCTGACTTTC
TRBV5-1	.	TRBJ1-1	.	CASSLLQGNTEAFF	TGCGCCAGCAGCTTGCTCCAGGGGAACACTGAAGCTTTCTTT
TRBV19	.	TRBJ1-3	.	CASLPGPLGSGNTIYF	TGTGCCAGTTTACCGGGACCCCTGGGCTCTGGAAACACCATATATTTT
TRBV28	.	TRBJ2-3	few	CASREGTGSTDTQYF	TGTGCCAGCAGGGAAGGGACGGGGTCCACAGATACGCAGTATTTT
TRBV5-1	TRBD2	TRBJ2-7	.	CASHVAGGFYEQYF	TGCGCCAGCCATGTGGCGGGAGGCTTCTACGAGCAGTACTTC
TRBV28	.	TRBJ2-1	.	CASLQGYNEQFF	TGTGCCAGCTTACAGGGTTACAATGAGCAGTTCTTC
TRBV6-5	TRBD2	TRBJ2-3	.	CASSFGAGGGTDTQYF	TGTGCCAGCAGTTTCGGAGCGGGAGGAGGCACAGATACGCAGTATTTT
TRBV19	TRBD1	TRBJ1-2	.	CASRIGQGEGGYTF	TGTGCCAGTAGAATCGGACAGGGCGAAGGGGGCTACACCTTC
TRBV25-1	.	TRBJ2-7	.	CASSESLGMSEQYF	TGTGCCAGCAGTGAATCCTTGGGGATGAGCGAGCAGTACTTC
TRBV11-2	.	TRBJ2-3	few	CASSLESRDTDTQYF	TGTGCCAGCAGCTTAGAATCCAGGGACACAGATACGCAGTATTTT
TRBV7-9	.	TRBJ1-1	.	CASTHGHQNTEAFF	TGTGCCAGCACCCATGGCCATCAAAACACTGAAGCTTTCTTT
TRBV7-9	TRBD2	TRBJ2-7	.	CASSLGGLAYEQYF	TGTGCCAGCAGCTTAGGCGGACTAGCCTACGAGCAGTACTTC
TRBV6-5	TRBD1	TRBJ2-7	.	CASRKTGAAYEQYF	TGTGCCAGCAGAAAGACAGGGGCAGCCTACGAGCAGTACTTC
TRBV29-1	.	TRBJ1-2	few	CSVGEPSSAF	TGCAGCGTTGGAGAACCGAGCAGCGCCTTC
TRBV4-1	TRBD2	TRBJ2-7	.	CASSQGLAGVYEQYF	TGCGCCAGCAGCCAAGGCCTAGCGGGAGTTTACGAGCAGTACTTC
TRBV18	TRBD2	TRBJ2-1	.	CASSPPFNSGSYEQFF	TGTGCCAGCTCACCCCCGTTTAACAGCGGGAGTTATGAGCAGTTCTTC
TRBV7-9	TRBD2	TRBJ2-5	.	CASSSRGLTEAWEQYF	TGTGCCAGCAGCTCGAGGGGACTAACGGAGGCCTGGGAGCAGTACTTC
TRBV6-4	.	TRBJ2-6	.	CASSELDFSGANVPTF	TGTGCCAGCAGTGAATTGGACTTCTCTGGGGCCAACGTCCCGACCTTC
TRBV30	.	TRBJ2-3	.	CAWTLRGLTDTQYF	TGTGCCTGGACACTTAGAGGTTTAACAGATACGCAGTATTTT
TRBV5-5	.	TRBJ1-1	.	CASSSQGMLSEAFF	TGTGCCAGCAGCTCGCAGGGGATGTTATCTGAAGCTTTCTTT
TRBV11-2	.	TRBJ1-5	many	CASSSSGGYQPQHF	TGTGCCAGCAGCTCCTCGGGAGGGTATCAGCCCCAGCATTTT
TRBV10-3	.	TRBJ1-4	.	CATGAANEKLFF	TGTGCCACCGGCGCGGCTAATGAAAAACTGTTTTTT
TRBV9	.	TRBJ2-5	.	CASSSQETQYF	TGTGCCAGCAGCAGTCAAGAGACCCAGTACTTC
TRBV11-2	TRBD2	TRBJ2-7	.	CASSLGLAGSEQYF	TGTGCCAGCAGCTTAGGGCTAGCGGGCAGCGAGCAGTACTTC
TRBV6-6	.	TRBJ2-7	.	CASSYSGASSYEQYF	TGTGCCAGCAGTTACTCGGGAGCGAGCTCCTACGAGCAGTACTTC
TRBV19	TRBD1	TRBJ2-7	.	CASSMGQGVGDEQYF	TGTGCCAGTAGTATGGGACAGGGGGTCGGCGACGAGCAGTACTTC
TRBV18	.	TRBJ1-5	.	CASSRQEPRGNQPQHF	TGTGCCAGCTCGAGACAGGAACCCAGGGGCAATCAGCCCCAGCATTTT
TRBV15	.	TRBJ2-7	.	CATSRGAGEYEQYF	TGTGCCACCAGCAGAGGCGCAGGAGAATACGAGCAGTACTTC
TRBV18	TRBD1	TRBJ2-7	.	CASSRTGEEQYF	TGTGCCAGCTCAAGGACAGGGGAGGAGCAGTACTTC
TRBV27	.	TRBJ2-4	.	CASSLGSRVIQYF	TGTGCCAGCAGTTTAGGGTCCAGGGTCATTCAGTACTTC
TRBV30	.	TRBJ1-5	.	CAWSTEGTQPQHF	TGTGCCTGGAGTACTGAAGGGACTCAGCCCCAGCATTTT
TRBV5-1	.	TRBJ2-3	.	CASSWIDTQYF	TGCGCCAGCAGCTGGATCGATACGCAGTATTTT
TRBV7-9	TRBD1	TRBJ1-4	.	CASSLGQGDEKLFF	TGTGCCAGCAGCTTAGGACAGGGTGATGAAAAACTGTTTTTT
TRBV28	TRBD2	TRBJ2-7	.	CASKAPRETDEQYF	TGTGCCAGCAAAGCTCCGCGGGAGACTGACGAGCAGTACTTC
TRBV6-1	.	TRBJ2-1	once	CASSEPGRLNEQFF	TGTGCCAGCAGTGAACCTGGCAGACTGAATGAGCAGTTCTTC
TRBV10-2	.	TRBJ2-1	many	CASSDSSNEQFF	TGCGCCAGCAGTGACAGCTCTAATGAGCAGTTCTTC
TRBV30	.	TRBJ1-5	many	CAWSTGRNQPQHF	TGTGCCTGGAGTACAGGGCGGAATCAGCCCCAGCATTTT
TRBV5-1	.	TRBJ2-5	.	CASSQGTYQETQYF	TGCGCCAGCAGCCAGGGGACGTACCAAGAGACCCAGTACTTC
TRBV12-5	.	TRBJ2-3	.	CASGLEGTDTQYF	TGTGCTAGTGGTTTGGAGGGCACAGATACGCAGTACTTT
TRBV7-9	.	TRBJ2-1	once	CASSLESSYNEQFF	TGTGCCAGCAGCTTAGAGAGCTCCTACAATGAGCAGTTCTTC
TRBV7-2	.	TRBJ2-7	.	CASSRSTDYEQYF	TGTGCCAGCAGTCGCTCGACCGACTACGAGCAGTACTTC
TRBV5-6	.	TRBJ1-3	.	CASSSRTVGIGNTIYF	TGTGCCAGCAGCTCTCGGACAGTCGGGATTGGAAACACCATATATTTT
TRBV27	.	TRBJ2-3	once	CASNTADTQYF	TGTGCCAGCAACACAGCAGATACGCAGTATTTT
TRBV6-5	TRBD2	TRBJ2-5	once	CASSVAGAEETQYF	TGTGCCAGCAGCGTAGCGGGAGCAGAAGAGACCCAGTACTTC
TRBV5-1	TRBD1	TRBJ1-5	.	CASSLGTGRLQPQHF	TGCGCCAGCAGCTTGGGGACAGGGAGGTTGCAGCCCCAGCATTTT
TRBV18	TRBD1	TRBJ1-5	.	CASSPMGQGDQPQHF	TGTGCCAGCTCACCAATGGGACAGGGGGATCAGCCCCAGCATTTT
TRBV2	.	TRBJ2-1	once	CATRGAGGGEQFF	TGTGCCACCCGGGGTGCGGGTGGGGGTGAGCAGTTCTTC